These 6 T cell receptor beta chains originate from one sample sequenced in a study of blood T cell repertoires in COVID-19. Clones were sequenced by immunoSEQ multiplex PCR, and TCRdb holds only the in-frame ones, with some missing. The data hold 350,000 to 450,000 clones, with approximately 91% observed a single time. Input material: PBMCs or T cells enriched from blood (not recorded which). Every receptor here comes from a woman aged 40 to 50 who had been exposed to COVID-19.

This rearrangement joins TRBV19 to TRBJ2-2; 9 nucleotides agree with TRBD1. The V and J ends lost 1 base and 4 bases, in that order; junction bases with no gene match: 7. This CDR3 is 17 amino acids long. The germline CDR1 and CDR2 sequences are LNHDA and SQIVND (reference sequence). The CDR3 region has the DNA TGTGCCAGTAGTATAGTGGGACAGGGAAAGACCACCGGGGAGCTGTTTTTT. Its translation: CASSIVGQGKTTGELFF.

This clone was seen only a few times. J is TRBJ2-1 and V is TRBV6-1, with no clear D. The CDR3 extends over 12 amino acids. Trimming left V 0 bases short and J 8 bases short, with 5 bases between. Germline CDR1 and CDR2: MNHNS and SASEGT. The CDR3 nucleotides read TGTGCCAGCAGTGAAGCGCGCCATGAGCAGTTCTTC. Translating gives CASSEARHEQFF.

The chain carries TRBV11-3 and TRBJ2-1, with D unresolved. The CDR3 loop spans 13 amino acids. CDR1 is SGHNT and CDR2 is YENEEA in the germline V gene. Trimming shortened V by 1 base and J by 4 bases, and 5 bases separated the two germline ends. The CDR3 nucleotides are TGTGCCAGCAGCTTAGGGCAATACAATGAGCAGTTCTTC. As protein: CASSLGQYNEQFF. The variable domain in full, completed from reference TRBV11-3 and TRBJ2-1, reads EAGVVQSPRYKIIEKKQPVAFWCNPISGHNTLYWYLQNLGQGPELLIRYENEEAVDDSQLPKDRFSAERLKGVDSTLKIQPAELGDSAVYLCASSLGQYNEQFFGPGTRLTVL.

The gene calls are TRBV7-2 and TRBJ2-7; TRBD2 might be the D (6 bases). V was pared by 5 bases and J by 3 bases, with 14 bases between. The CDR3 is 14 residues long. The germline gives CDR1 SGHTA, CDR2 FQGNSA. As DNA, the CDR3 is TGTGCCAGCAGCCGGAGCGGGCCCAACTACGAGCAGTACTTC. It yields the protein CASSRSGPNYEQYF.

The chain combines TRBV12-3 or TRBV12-4 with TRBJ1-2, with 7 bases identical to TRBD1. Germline trimming cut 7 bases from V and 8 bases from J; bases unmatched to any gene: 7. The CDR3 has 12 amino acids. The CDR3 sequence: CASTEGARGYTF. In DNA, the CDR3 is TGTGCCAGCACGGAGGGGGCGCGCGGCTACACCTTC.

This chain links TRBV27 with TRBJ2-1, with 12 bases that match TRBD2. The CDR3 runs 16 residues. V was clipped by 5 bases and J by 4 bases; unmatched bases: 6. Germline CDR1 and CDR2: MNHEY and SMNVEV (reference sequence). The CDR3 bases are TGTGCCAGCAGTCAACAGACTAGCGGGAGTTACAATGAGCAGTTCTTC. This gives the protein CASSQQTSGSYNEQFF.